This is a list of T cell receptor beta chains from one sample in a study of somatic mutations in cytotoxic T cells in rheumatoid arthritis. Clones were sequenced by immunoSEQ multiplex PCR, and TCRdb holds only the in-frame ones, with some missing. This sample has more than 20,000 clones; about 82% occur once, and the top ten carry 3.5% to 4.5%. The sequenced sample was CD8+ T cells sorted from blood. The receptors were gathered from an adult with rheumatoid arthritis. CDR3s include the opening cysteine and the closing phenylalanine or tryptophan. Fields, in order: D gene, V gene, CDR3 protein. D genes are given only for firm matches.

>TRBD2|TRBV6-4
CASSEGTSGQETQYF
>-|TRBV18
CASSPAAPGSSNQPQHF
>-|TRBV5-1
CASSLVPNSPLHF
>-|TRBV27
CASSYVREMTDTQYF
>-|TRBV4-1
CASSPYLDDAYEQYF
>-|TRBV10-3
CAISESWGNSPLHF
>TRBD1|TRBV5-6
CASSSGTVGYTF
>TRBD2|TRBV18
CASSPGLATKETQYF
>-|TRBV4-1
CASSRGTNTEAFF
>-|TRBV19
CASSSRQSLIQYF
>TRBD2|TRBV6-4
CASSRTSGGTDTQYF
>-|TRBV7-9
CASSPAGTQPYEQYF
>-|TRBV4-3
CASSQGRTGLYEQYF
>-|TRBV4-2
CASSLFPGATSGNTIYF
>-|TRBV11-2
CASSLGVAAQETQYF
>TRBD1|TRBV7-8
CASSAMDRALYNEQFF
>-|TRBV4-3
CASSQDGLSHYGYTF
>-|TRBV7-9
CASSPDQEYGYTF
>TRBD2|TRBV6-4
CASSLSGVQGDTQYF
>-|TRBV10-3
CAISEGTGGQPQHF
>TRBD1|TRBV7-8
CASSTTGARGYTF
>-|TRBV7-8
CASSPRWRGNQPQHF
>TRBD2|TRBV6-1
CASSVTSGGADTQYF
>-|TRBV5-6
CASSQRRDSRVGDTQYF
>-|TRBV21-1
CASSLVGAFYGYTF
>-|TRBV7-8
CASSLYFDFSVRGEQYF
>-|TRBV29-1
CSVVPEYSNQPQHF
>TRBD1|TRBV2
CASTTLGGAPEAFF
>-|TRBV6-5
CATLRNEQYF
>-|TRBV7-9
CASSLGRGGQPQHF
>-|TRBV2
CASSRSYEQYF
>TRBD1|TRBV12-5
CASGRFGTGVTEAFF
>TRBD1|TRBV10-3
CASKFGTGDYGYTF
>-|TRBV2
CASSDGPNYGYTF
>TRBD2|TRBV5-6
CASSLPSGGPSTDTQYF
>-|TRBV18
CASSPDGTNEKLFF
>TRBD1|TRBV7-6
CASSRQGYNEQFF
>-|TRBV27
CASSILGGVAAEAFF
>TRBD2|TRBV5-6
CASSFRGGVNEQFF
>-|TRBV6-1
CASSGWVYQPQHF
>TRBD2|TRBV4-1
CASSQGGGAFNEQFF
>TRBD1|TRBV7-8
CASSLPRDRENYGYTF
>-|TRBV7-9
CASSSQTVLNEKLFF
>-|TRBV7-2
CASTNSYNEQFF
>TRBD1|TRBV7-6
CASSLAGTGGGEQYF
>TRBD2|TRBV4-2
CASSTTRAGRAYEQYF
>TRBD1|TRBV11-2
CASSWGQENTGELFF
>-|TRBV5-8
CASTPVGGETQYF
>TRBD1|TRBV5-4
CASSTGQESGEKLFF